This is a list of T cell receptor beta chains from one sample in a study of graft-versus-host responses after intestinal transplantation. Generated by immunoSEQ multiplex PCR, the TCRdb table keeps only in-frame clones and is missing some. The table lists around 99,000 clones, approximately 88% of them singletons. Their cognate antigens are unknown. The sample consisted of unstimulated CD4+ T cells sorted from spleen or lymph node cells, taken before transplant. The receptor set was obtained from a human donor who was the organ donor for an intestinal transplant. CDR3s include the opening cysteine and the closing phenylalanine or tryptophan. D genes are given only for firm matches. Rows give clone size only sometimes, using once, few, many, or a class for an expanded clone.

abundance	v_gene	len	j_gene	d_gene	CDR3nt	CDR3aa
.	TRBV5-1	15	TRBJ2-5	TRBD1	TGCGCCAGCAGCTTGGCGACAGGGGGCGGCGAGACCCAGTACTTC	CASSLATGGGETQYF
.	TRBV6-5	13	TRBJ2-5	.	TGTGCCAGCAGTCCCGGGAACCAAGAGACCCAGTACTTC	CASSPGNQETQYF
.	TRBV5-1	12	TRBJ2-1	.	TGCGCCAGTGTACGTTGGGACAATGAGCAGTTCTTC	CASVRWDNEQFF
once	TRBV7-7	13	TRBJ2-2	.	TGTGCTAGCAGTCGACTAAATACCGGGGAGCTGTTTTTT	CASSRLNTGELFF
.	TRBV5-1	16	TRBJ2-1	TRBD2	TGCGCCAGCAGCTTGTTACCTAGCGGGACGTACAATGAGCAGTTCTTC	CASSLLPSGTYNEQFF
.	TRBV5-1	16	TRBJ2-7	.	TGCGCCAGCAGCTTGGGCCCACCCCTCAGCTCCTACGAGCAGTACTTC	CASSLGPPLSSYEQYF
.	TRBV9	15	TRBJ2-1	.	TGTGCCAGCAGCTACCAAGGGGGCTCCTACAATGAGCAGTTCTTC	CASSYQGGSYNEQFF
.	TRBV6-5	12	TRBJ2-5	.	TGTGCCAGCAGTTACGGGGGCGGAAGGCAGTACTTC	CASSYGGGRQYF
.	TRBV11-2	15	TRBJ1-3	TRBD1	TGTGCCAGCAGCCAGACAGGGGTTCGTGGAAACACCATATATTTT	CASSQTGVRGNTIYF
.	TRBV18	14	TRBJ2-7	.	TGTGCCAGCTCACGCGACAGGCAGTCCTACGAGCAGTACTTC	CASSRDRQSYEQYF
.	TRBV7-2	14	TRBJ2-5	.	TGTGCCAGCAGCTTAGCAGGGACGGGAGAGACCCAGTACTTC	CASSLAGTGETQYF
.	TRBV10-1	13	TRBJ2-2	.	TGCGCCAGCAGTGTGGAGAACACCGGGGAGCTGTTTTTT	CASSVENTGELFF
.	TRBV19	14	TRBJ2-3	.	TGTGCCAGTAGTATAACCCCTAGCACAGATACGCAGTATTTT	CASSITPSTDTQYF
.	TRBV2	13	TRBJ2-1	TRBD2	TGTGCCAGGACTAGCGGGCGGTACAATGAGCAGTTCTTC	CARTSGRYNEQFF
.	TRBV11-2	15	TRBJ2-5	.	TGTGCCAGCAGCTTAGAAGGTGTGGGGGGGCAGAGGCAACACTTC	CASSLEGVGGQRQHF
.	TRBV15	16	TRBJ2-7	TRBD2	TGTGCCACCAGCAGCAGACTAGCGGGAGGGCCAAACGAGCAGTACTTC	CATSSRLAGGPNEQYF
once	TRBV29-1	15	TRBJ2-1	.	TGCAGCGTTGAAGATGCCAGGGGATCCTACAATGAGCAGTTCTTC	CSVEDARGSYNEQFF
.	TRBV4-1	19	TRBJ1-1	.	TGCGCCAGCAGCCAAGATCGAAACAGGGTTGGTGTGAGGAGCACTGAAGCTTTCTTT	CASSQDRNRVGVRSTEAFF
.	TRBV18	13	TRBJ1-2	TRBD1	TGTGCCAGCTCCCCCGACAGGGGGGTGGGCTACACCTTC	CASSPDRGVGYTF
.	TRBV18	13	TRBJ1-2	.	TGTGCCAGCTCACCAGGGTTGGGCTATGGCTACACCTTC	CASSPGLGYGYTF
.	TRBV2	14	TRBJ1-2	.	TGTGCCAGCAGTGAGACAGGAGCTGGCTATGGCTACACCTTC	CASSETGAGYGYTF
.	TRBV30	17	TRBJ1-6	.	TGTGCCTGGGTCCTTTACGGGGGGAGCTCCTATAATTCACCCCTCCACTTT	CAWVLYGGSSYNSPLHF
.	TRBV19	17	TRBJ2-4	.	TGTGCCAGTAGTGGATTGATAGGCTCTTTAGCCAAAAACATTCAGTACTTC	CASSGLIGSLAKNIQYF
.	TRBV7-3	14	TRBJ2-3	.	TGTGCCAGCAGTTACCAGGGGATTCAAGATACGCAGTATTTT	CASSYQGIQDTQYF
.	TRBV18	15	TRBJ2-7	.	TGTGCCAGCTCACTACGGACCGAGATCTCCTACGAGCAGTACTTC	CASSLRTEISYEQYF
.	TRBV27	15	TRBJ1-3	.	TGTGCCAGCGGTTTTACGGTGGGCTCTGGAAACACCATATATTTT	CASGFTVGSGNTIYF
.	TRBV6-5	15	TRBJ1-2	.	TGTGCCAGCACCTCCCCCAGAGGGGGGGACTATGGCTACACCTTC	CASTSPRGGDYGYTF
.	TRBV19	16	TRBJ2-2	.	TGTGCCAGTAGTATGTTTAGGACATCAGGGACCGGGGAGCTGTTTTTT	CASSMFRTSGTGELFF
.	TRBV11-3	13	TRBJ2-5	.	TGTGCCAGCAGCTTTGAGACAGAGGAGACCCAGTACTTC	CASSFETEETQYF
.	TRBV18	15	TRBJ2-1	TRBD2	TGTGCCAGCTCACCAACGACTAGCGGGTTGAATGAGCAGTTCTTC	CASSPTTSGLNEQFF
.	TRBV2	14	TRBJ2-2	TRBD1	TGTGCCAGCAGTCGTACAGGGGTGCCCGGGGAGCTGTTTTTT	CASSRTGVPGELFF
few	TRBV21-1	14	TRBJ1-5	.	TGTGCCAGCAGCAAAGCGGTACAAGGTCAGCCCCAGCATTTT	CASSKAVQGQPQHF
.	TRBV4-1	17	TRBJ1-5	.	TGCGCCAGCACTCTATCCGGGAAACCTGATAGCAATCAGCCCCAGCATTTT	CASTLSGKPDSNQPQHF
.	TRBV7-2	15	TRBJ1-1	.	TGTGCCAGCAGCTCCCGACGACAGCCGAACACTGAAGCTTTCTTT	CASSSRRQPNTEAFF
.	TRBV11-2	12	TRBJ2-7	.	TGTGCCAGCAGCTTACCTCGTGGCTATCTCAACTTC	CASSLPRGYLNF
.	TRBV7-8	15	TRBJ1-5	.	TGTGCCAGCAGCTTAGAACGCGGTCCCAATCAGCCCCAGCATTTT	CASSLERGPNQPQHF
.	TRBV27	17	TRBJ2-1	TRBD2	TGTGCCAGCGCAGGACTAGCGGGAGGGAAAACCTACAATGAGCAGTTCTTC	CASAGLAGGKTYNEQFF
.	TRBV9	15	TRBJ2-3	TRBD2	TGTGCCAGCAGCGTAAATAGCGGGAGCACAGATACGCAGTATTTT	CASSVNSGSTDTQYF
.	TRBV10-3	15	TRBJ2-7	TRBD1	TGTGCCATCCGTTGGGACAGGGGTAGCGCCTACGAGCAGTACTTC	CAIRWDRGSAYEQYF
.	TRBV6-5	14	TRBJ2-7	.	TGTGCCAGCACCAAGTCGGGACTCTTCGTTGAGCAGTACTTC	CASTKSGLFVEQYF
.	TRBV7-8	12	TRBJ2-1	.	TGTGCCAGCAGCTTAGCGCTGAGACAGCAGTTCTTC	CASSLALRQQFF
.	TRBV5-1	13	TRBJ2-3	.	TGCGCCAGCAGGGTGGGCCGCACAGATACGCAGTATTTT	CASRVGRTDTQYF
.	TRBV27	15	TRBJ2-1	.	TGTGCCAGCAGTCTGTGGACGGCCGCAGTAAATGAGCAGTTCTTC	CASSLWTAAVNEQFF
.	TRBV2	16	TRBJ2-2	.	TGTGCCAGCAGTGGGGGAGTAGGGTGGAACACCGGGGAGCTGTTTTTT	CASSGGVGWNTGELFF
.	TRBV5-1	14	TRBJ2-7	.	TGCGCCAGCCGGCTCCGGGACACCTCCTACGAGCAGTACTTC	CASRLRDTSYEQYF
.	TRBV11-2	13	TRBJ2-7	.	TGTGCCAGCAGCCACGACCCCAAGTACGAGCAGTACTTC	CASSHDPKYEQYF